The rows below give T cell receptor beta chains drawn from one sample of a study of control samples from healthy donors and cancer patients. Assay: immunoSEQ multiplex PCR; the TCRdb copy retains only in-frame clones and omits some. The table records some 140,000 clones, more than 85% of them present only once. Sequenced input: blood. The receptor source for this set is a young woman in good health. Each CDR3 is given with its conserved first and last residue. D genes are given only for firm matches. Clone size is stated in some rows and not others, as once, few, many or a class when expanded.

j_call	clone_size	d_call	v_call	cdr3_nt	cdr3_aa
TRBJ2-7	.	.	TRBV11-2	TGTGCCAGCAGCTTAGGCAGGACCTACGAGCAGTACTTC	CASSLGRTYEQYF
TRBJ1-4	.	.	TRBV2	TGTGCCAGCAGTGAAAAGCAGGGAGAAAAACTGTTTTTT	CASSEKQGEKLFF
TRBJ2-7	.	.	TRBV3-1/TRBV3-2	TGTGCCAGCAGCCAGGAAAGAAGGGGGGGAGAGTACTTC	CASSQERRGGEYF
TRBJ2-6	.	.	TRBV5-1	TGCGCCAGCACTAAGGTGAATGCCGGCTCTGGGGCCAACGTCCTGACTTTC	CASTKVNAGSGANVLTF
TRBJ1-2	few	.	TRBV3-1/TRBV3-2	TGTGCCAGCAGCCATACGGTCAACTATGGCTACACCTTC	CASSHTVNYGYTF
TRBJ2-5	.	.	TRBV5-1	TGCGCCAGCAGCTTCACTGGGACTCTAGCGTCGCAAGAGACCCAGTACTTC	CASSFTGTLASQETQYF
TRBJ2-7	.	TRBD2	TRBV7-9	TGTGCCAGCAGCTTAGACGCTCGCGGGAGTCCCACCTACGAGCAGTACTTC	CASSLDARGSPTYEQYF
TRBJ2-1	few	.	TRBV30	TGTGCCTGTAATCGCGACAGCTACAATGAGCAGTTCTTC	CACNRDSYNEQFF
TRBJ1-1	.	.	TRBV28	TGTGCCAGCAGTTTATTTCGGGGCACTGAAGCTTTCTTT	CASSLFRGTEAFF
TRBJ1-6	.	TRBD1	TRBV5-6	TGTGCCAGCAGCTGGGGACAGGGGGCCGTTTCACCCCTCCACTTT	CASSWGQGAVSPLHF
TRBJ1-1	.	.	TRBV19	TGTGCCAGTAGCTGGACAGCGGACACTGAAGCTTTCTTT	CASSWTADTEAFF
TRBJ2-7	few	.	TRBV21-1	TGTGCCAGCAGCAAAGGAGGTAGCGGCGGGAGGGCCGTCGAGCAGTACTTC	CASSKGGSGGRAVEQYF
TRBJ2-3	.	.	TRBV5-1	TGCGCCAGCAGCTTGGCCTCGGGGGCAGATGTGGATACGCAGTATTTT	CASSLASGADVDTQYF
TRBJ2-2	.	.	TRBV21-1	TGTGCCAGCAGCAAAGAGGTTCGGACTAGCGGGAGGACCGGGGAGCTGTTTTTT	CASSKEVRTSGRTGELFF
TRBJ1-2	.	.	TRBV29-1	TGCAGCGTTGGATCCAGGGGCTCTGGCTACACCTTC	CSVGSRGSGYTF
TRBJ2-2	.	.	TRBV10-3	TGTGCCATCAGTGTTGGAGACAGGCCGGGGAACACCGGGGAGCTGTTTTTT	CAISVGDRPGNTGELFF
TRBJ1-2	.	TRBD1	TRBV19	TGTGCCAGTAGTATAACTGGGACAGAGGGACTCTATGGCTACACCTTC	CASSITGTEGLYGYTF
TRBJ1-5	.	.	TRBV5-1	TGCGCCAGCAGCTTGGGGCGGGATCAGCCCCAGCATTTT	CASSLGRDQPQHF
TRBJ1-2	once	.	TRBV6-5	TGTGCCAGCAGTTTGAGGTCCGGAGGCTACACCTTC	CASSLRSGGYTF
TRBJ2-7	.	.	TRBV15	TGTGCCACCAGCCGGGCGTTTTCAGGGATCTACGAGCAGTACTTC	CATSRAFSGIYEQYF
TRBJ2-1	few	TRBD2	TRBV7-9	TGTGCCAGCGCGCCTCTCCCGGGAAGGCGGGAGGGCCAGGATGAGCAGTTCTTC	CASAPLPGRREGQDEQFF
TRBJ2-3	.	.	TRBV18	TGTGCCAGCTCACCACAGCGTCAAGCTAGCACAGATACGCAGTATTTT	CASSPQRQASTDTQYF
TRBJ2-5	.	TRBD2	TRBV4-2	TGTGCCAGCAGCCAAGAAGGCGGGGGAGACGTGCAGACCCAGTACTTC	CASSQEGGGDVQTQYF
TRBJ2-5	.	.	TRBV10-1	TGCGCCAGCAGTGAGTCGACCGGCCCTGAGCAAGAGACCCAGTACTTC	CASSESTGPEQETQYF
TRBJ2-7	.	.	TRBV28	TGTGCCAGCAACCCTAGCTCCGCCTACGAGCAGTACTTC	CASNPSSAYEQYF
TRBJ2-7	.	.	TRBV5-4	TGTGCCAGCAGCCCTTTCCCGGACTTTTCCTACGAGCAGTACTTC	CASSPFPDFSYEQYF
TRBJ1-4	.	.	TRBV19	TGTGCCAGTAGAAAAGTCGGCCGGGCCGGAGATGAAAAACTGTTTTTT	CASRKVGRAGDEKLFF
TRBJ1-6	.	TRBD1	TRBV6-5	TGTGCCAGCAGTTACTCGTTCCAGGGGGATAATTCACCCCTCCACTTT	CASSYSFQGDNSPLHF
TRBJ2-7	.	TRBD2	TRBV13	TGTGCCAGCAGCTCGGGACTAGCTAGCTACGAGCAGTACTTC	CASSSGLASYEQYF
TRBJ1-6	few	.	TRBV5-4	TGTGCCAGCAGTTTACCCCCCGGTCGAACCGATAATTCACCCCTCCACTTT	CASSLPPGRTDNSPLHF
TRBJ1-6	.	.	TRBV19	TGTGCCAGTAGTGAAGGGTGGCAGTCACCCCTCCACTTT	CASSEGWQSPLHF
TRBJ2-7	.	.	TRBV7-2	TGTGCCAGCAGCCCCCGGGGGGCCCACGAGCAGTACTTC	CASSPRGAHEQYF
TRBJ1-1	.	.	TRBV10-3	TGTGCCATCAGTGAGTCTCGGGGTGGGGTGAACACTGAAGCTTTCTTT	CAISESRGGVNTEAFF
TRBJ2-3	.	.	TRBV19	TGTGCCAGTAGTATAGAGAGGGCTGGCGGTACGCAGTATTTT	CASSIERAGGTQYF
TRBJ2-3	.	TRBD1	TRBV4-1	TGCGCCAGCAGCCAAGTAGGGACAGGGGGAGGAGATACGCAGTATTTT	CASSQVGTGGGDTQYF
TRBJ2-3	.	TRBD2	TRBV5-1	TGCGCCAGCAGACCGGGACTAGCGGGTGTGTGGGCAGATACGCAGTATTTT	CASRPGLAGVWADTQYF
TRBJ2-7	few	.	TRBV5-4	TGTGCCAGCAGCGGACCGGGACGGGGCTACGAGCAGTACTTC	CASSGPGRGYEQYF
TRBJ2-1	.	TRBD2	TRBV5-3	TGTGCCAGAAGCTTGACCAGGACTAGCGGGACGTACAATGAGCAGTTCTTC	CARSLTRTSGTYNEQFF
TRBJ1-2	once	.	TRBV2	TGTGCCAGCAGTGGAGCAACAGGGAACTATGGCTACACCTTC	CASSGATGNYGYTF
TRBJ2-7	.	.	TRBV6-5	TGTGCCAGCAGGAAATCAGGGGCGGTAAACGAGCAGTACTTC	CASRKSGAVNEQYF
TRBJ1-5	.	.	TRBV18	TGTGCCAGCTCCCCCGGGACCTCGTTTGAGCCCCAGCATTTT	CASSPGTSFEPQHF
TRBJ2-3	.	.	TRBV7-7	TGTGCCAGCAGCTTAGCGTTCGGCACGGGGACAGATACGCAGTATTTT	CASSLAFGTGTDTQYF
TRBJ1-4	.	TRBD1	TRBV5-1	TGCGCCAGCAGCTTGGGTGCAGGGGGCACTAATGAAAAACTGTTTTTT	CASSLGAGGTNEKLFF
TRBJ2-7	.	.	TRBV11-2	TGTGCCAGCAGCTCGAGCTCCTACGAGCAGTACTTC	CASSSSSYEQYF
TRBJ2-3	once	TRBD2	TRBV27	TGTGCCAGCAGTCAGAGACTAGCGGGAGCGACAGATACGCAGTATTTT	CASSQRLAGATDTQYF
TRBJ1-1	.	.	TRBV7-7	TGTGCTAGCAGCTTAGCGGAGAACACTGAAGCTTTCTTT	CASSLAENTEAFF
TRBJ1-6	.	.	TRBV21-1	TGTGCCAGCAGAACAGGGGATCCCCTCCACTTT	CASRTGDPLHF
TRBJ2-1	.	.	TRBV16	TGTGCCAGCAGCCAATCAGGAGTAGCGACCGATGAGCAGTTCTTC	CASSQSGVATDEQFF
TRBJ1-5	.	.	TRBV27	TGTGCCAGCAGTTTAGGGGTATCTCAGCCCCAGCATTTT	CASSLGVSQPQHF
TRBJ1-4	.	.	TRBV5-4	TGTGCCAGCAGCTTTGGGGCATCAACTAATGAAAAACTGTTTTTT	CASSFGASTNEKLFF